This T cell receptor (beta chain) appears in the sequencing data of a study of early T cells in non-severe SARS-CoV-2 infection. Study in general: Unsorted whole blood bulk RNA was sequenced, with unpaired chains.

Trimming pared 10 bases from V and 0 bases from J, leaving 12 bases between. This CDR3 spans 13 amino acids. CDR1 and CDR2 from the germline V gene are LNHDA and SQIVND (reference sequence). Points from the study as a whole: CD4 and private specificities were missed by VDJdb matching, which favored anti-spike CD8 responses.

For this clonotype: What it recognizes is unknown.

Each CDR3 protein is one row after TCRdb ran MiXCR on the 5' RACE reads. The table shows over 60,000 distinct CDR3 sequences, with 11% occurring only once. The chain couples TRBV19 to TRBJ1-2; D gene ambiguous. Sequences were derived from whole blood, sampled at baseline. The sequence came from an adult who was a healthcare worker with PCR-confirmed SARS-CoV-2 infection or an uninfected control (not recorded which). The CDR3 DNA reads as TGTGCCACCAGGACCGAAACTAACTATGGCTACACCTTC. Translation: CATRTETNYGYTF.